This T cell receptor beta chain originates from a study of CD8 T cells in Susac syndrome. For the study at large: Of the sequenced Susac syndrome patients, six had active disease and about 8 were in remission.

With random hexamers, about 0.45 to 1 ug RNA was reverse transcribed. immunoSEQ multiplex PCR amplified TCR beta CDR3 across 54 Vbeta, 13 Jbeta. TCRdb passed the immunoSEQ multiplex PCR reads through MiXCR, listing each CDR3 protein once. In the table there are 120,000 or so distinct CDR3 sequences, around 94% of which are singletons. The CDR3 runs 16 residues. V was pared by 3 bases and J by 5 bases, with 22 bases between. The V gene's germline CDR1 is SQVTM and CDR2 ANQGSEA. The chain couples TRBV29-1 to TRBJ1-1; D ambiguous. The specimen was CD8+ T cells from PBMCs. This TCR was recovered from a human donor with Susac syndrome. The CDR3 spells CSVDGPKRTEATEAFF. CDR3 DNA sequence: TGCAGCGTTGACGGGCCAAAAAGAACTGAGGCGACTGAAGCTTTCTTT.